This TCR beta chain stems from a study of blood T cell repertoires in COVID-19. Study-wide context: The origin of the acute and convalescent COVID-19 samples was the United States, Italy and Spain. T cells, B-cell-depleted T cells, or PBMCs supplied cDNA or gDNA.

The CDR3 has 15 residues. With V trimmed by 2 bases and J by 5 bases, 6 bases remained unmatched. Germline CDR1 is MGHDK and CDR2 is SYGVNS. Original analysis: Reference gene primer amplification gave estimated nucleated cell counts. Libraries were prepared by immunoSEQ multiplex PCR; TCRdb keeps only in-frame clonotypes and omits some of them. The V and J calls and clone size come from that table; D and trimming were worked out from the DNA. The sample contains 200,000 to 300,000 clones, about 87% of which appear only once. The V gene is TRBV25-1, the J gene TRBJ2-3, with TRBD1 identical over 8 bases. The TCR comes from a woman in her 40s with acute or convalescent COVID-19. Sample: peripheral blood. CDR3 protein: CASSEGQGAIDTQYF. In DNA form, the CDR3 reads TGTGCCAGCAGTGAAGGGCAGGGGGCGATAGATACGCAGTATTTT.